This entry lists 19 T cell receptor beta chains sequenced from one sample in a study of CD4+ T cells in melanoma. TCRdb's table, derived via immunoSEQ multiplex PCR, lists solely in-frame clones and lacks some. The sample lists some 150,000 clones; roughly 91% were seen once. The source of these receptors is a human donor with melanoma.

The rearrangement joins TRBV14 to TRBJ1-2, with a weak D call TRBD1 (5 bases). The germline CDR1 and CDR2 sequences are SGHDN and FVKESK. V was trimmed by 0 bases and J by 9 bases, leaving 8 bases between them. The CDR3 spans 12 residues. Here the CDR3 reads CASSQDRVRYTF. CDR3 in DNA: TGTGCCAGCAGCCAAGACAGGGTCCGCTACACCTTC.

The chain uses TRBV7-9 and TRBJ2-2, with 12 positions matching TRBD1. The CDR3 has 14 amino acids. Trimming cost V 5 bases and J 6 bases; bases outside gene matches: 1. From germline, CDR1 is SEHNR and CDR2 FQNEAQ (reference sequence). The CDR3 loop reads CASSRDRGPGELFF. In DNA, the CDR3 is TGTGCCAGCAGCCGGGACAGGGGGCCCGGGGAGCTGTTTTTT.

The rearrangement links TRBV5-5 to TRBJ2-5, with D tentatively TRBD1 or TRBD2 (5 bases each). The V gene lost 2 bases and the J gene lost 7 bases, with 9 bases spanning the gap. Germline V gene data show CDR1 as SGHKS and CDR2 as YYEKEE (reference sequence). The CDR3 sequence is 12 residues long. The CDR3 sequence is CASSFAGATQYF. DNA for the CDR3: TGTGCCAGCAGCTTTGCCGGGGCGACCCAGTACTTC.

The rearrangement uses TRBV4-2 and TRBJ2-1; no clear D gene. Germline CDR1 LGHNA, CDR2 YNFKEQ. This CDR3 spans 14 amino acids. V lost 0 bases, J lost 3 bases, and 6 bases lay in between. CDR3: CASSQDGRYNEQFF. DNA of the CDR3: TGTGCCAGCAGCCAAGACGGGCGCTACAATGAGCAGTTCTTC.

V gene TRBV9 combines with J gene TRBJ2-7; the match to TRBD1 covers 9 bases. The CDR3 has 15 amino acids. Germline CDR1 and CDR2: SGDLS and YYNGEE. Trimming removed 4 bases from V and 2 bases from J; junction bases left unmatched: 7. The CDR3 spells CASSIGTGNPYEQYF. In DNA form, the CDR3 reads TGTGCCAGCAGCATTGGGACAGGGAACCCCTACGAGCAGTACTTC.

The J gene is TRBJ1-5, the V gene TRBV19; the D gene is possibly TRBD1 (6 bases). This CDR3 is 17 amino acids long. Trimming cost V 10 bases and J 0 bases, with 22 bases left between them. Germline assignment: CDR1 LNHDA and CDR2 SQIVND (reference sequence). Here the CDR3 DNA reads TGTGCCACCGATAGGGGACAAACGCCGTATAGCAATCAGCCCCAGCATTTT. As protein: CATDRGQTPYSNQPQHF.

V gene TRBV27 combines with J gene TRBJ1-1, with D tentatively TRBD1 (5 bases). Germline CDR1 is MNHEY and CDR2 is SMNVEV (reference sequence). This CDR3 is built from 15 residues. The V end was cut by 1 base, the J end by 5 bases, with 14 bases between. The CDR3, as DNA: TGTGCCAGCAGTTTATTTTGGGGCTCAGGTACTGAAGCTTTCTTT. This encodes CASSLFWGSGTEAFF.

The V call is TRBV14, the J call TRBJ1-6; D uncertain. This CDR3 is 15 amino acids long. Germline values: CDR1 SGHDN, CDR2 FVKESK. Trimming stripped 5 bases from V and 4 bases from J, with 12 bases between. CDR3 bases: TGTGCCAGCAGCACCGGGCAGGCTTATAATTCACCCCTCCACTTT. The encoded protein is CASSTGQAYNSPLHF.

This chain uses TRBV7-3 with TRBJ2-2; no reliable D call. Deletions cut 5 bases from V and 5 bases from J, with 9 bases between. The CDR3 is 13 residues long. Germline assignment: CDR1 SGHTA and CDR2 FQGTGA. This CDR3 is CASSPRLTGELFF. The CDR3 nucleotides read TGTGCCAGCAGCCCCCGGTTGACCGGGGAGCTGTTTTTT.

This chain uses TRBV2 with TRBJ2-6; D uncertain. Germline CDR1 and CDR2: SNHLY and FYNNEI. The ends were cut back, 8 bases at V and 12 bases at J, with 11 bases in the middle. CDR3 size: 11 residues. In DNA form, the CDR3 reads TGTGCCAGCCTTTTATTGGGCGTCCTGACTTTC. Amino acids: CASLLLGVLTF.

The rearrangement links TRBV2 to TRBJ2-2, with 7 bases aligning to TRBD1. CDR1 is SNHLY and CDR2 is FYNNEI in the germline V gene. The CDR3 has 14 residues. The ends lost 5 bases at V and 3 bases at J; junction bases unmatched: 3. The DNA for the CDR3 is TGTGCCAGCAGTCAAGACAGGGACACCGGGGAGCTGTTTTTT. Protein product: CASSQDRDTGELFF.

CDR3 sequence reads: CASSVDRGSSYEQYF. The CDR3 nucleotides are TGCGCCAGCAGCGTTGACAGGGGTAGCTCCTACGAGCAGTACTTC. The V call is TRBV5-1, the J call TRBJ2-7; TRBD1 matches 8 bases. The V and J ends lost 4 bases and 0 bases, in that order; junction bases with no gene match: 6. The CDR3 covers 15 residues. CDR1 SGHRS and CDR2 YFSETQ come from the germline V gene.

V gene TRBV6-5 combines with J gene TRBJ2-1; D remains unclear. The germline gives CDR1 MNHEY, CDR2 SVGAGI. This CDR3 contains 14 residues. The V end lost 0 bases, the J end lost 9 bases, and 12 bases lay between the germline ends. CDR3 nucleotide sequence: TGTGCCAGCAGTTACTCGCCGAAGCCCACTGAGCAGTTCTTC. It is translated as CASSYSPKPTEQFF.

This chain connects TRBV30 to TRBJ1-1; 9 nucleotides match TRBD1. Germline-derived CDR1 and CDR2 are GTSNPN and SVGIG (reference sequence). V lost 2 bases, J lost 4 bases, and 14 bases stayed unmatched. This CDR3 is built from 17 residues. The CDR3 loop reads CAWSRQAGTGIGTEAFF. The CDR3 DNA follows: TGTGCCTGGAGTAGGCAAGCCGGGACAGGGATCGGCACTGAAGCTTTCTTT.

The chain recombines TRBV4-1 with TRBJ2-7, with TRBD1 matching over 9 bases. V shed 1 base and J 3 bases; nucleotides not matched to a gene: 4. The CDR3 has 15 residues. Germline V gene data show CDR1 as MGHRA and CDR2 as YSYEKL. CDR3 sequence: CASSQVGTGIYEQYF. CDR3 coding DNA: TGCGCCAGCAGCCAAGTGGGGACAGGGATCTACGAGCAGTACTTC.

The gene calls are TRBV18 and TRBJ2-1; 7 nucleotides align to TRBD2. This CDR3 is 16 amino acids long. Trimming at V came to 2 bases and at J to 4 bases, leaving 8 bases not matched to a gene. In germline, CDR1 is KGHSH, CDR2 LQKENI. The CDR3 spells CASSPEAGIGYNEQFF. CDR3 sequence (DNA): TGTGCCAGCTCACCAGAAGCGGGGATCGGGTACAATGAGCAGTTCTTC. Filled out from reference TRBV18 and TRBJ2-1, the complete variable domain reads NAGVMQNPRHLVRRRGQEARLRCSPMKGHSHVYWYRQLPEEGLKFMVYLQKENIIDESGMPKERFSAEFPKEGPSILRIQQVVRGDSAAYFCASSPEAGIGYNEQFFGPGTRLTVL.

The chain carries TRBV7-8 and TRBJ2-5, with 8 bases fitting TRBD1. V shed 5 bases and J 5 bases; nucleotides not matched to a gene: 10. The CDR3 is 15 residues long. Germline CDR1 and CDR2: SGHVS and FQNEAQ. The CDR3 bases are TGTGCCAGCAGCCGCCGGACAGGGTTAGGCGAGACCCAGTACTTC. Protein: CASSRRTGLGETQYF.

The rearrangement links TRBV7-2 to TRBJ1-2; 10 nucleotides match TRBD1. Germline V gene sequence: CDR1 SGHTA, CDR2 FQGNSA. CDR3 length: 15 amino acids. The junction had 7 bases not matched to a gene; V was cut back by 4 bases and J by 5 bases. CDR3 in amino acids: CASSSPGQGSYGYTF. The CDR3 region has the DNA TGTGCCAGCAGCTCCCCGGGACAGGGGAGTTATGGCTACACCTTC.

The chain has TRBV7-6 and TRBJ2-7, with D possibly TRBD2 on 6 matching bases. Germline CDR1 is SGHVS and CDR2 is FNYEAQ. The CDR3 is made up of 13 amino acids. Trimming cost V 1 base and J 5 bases, with 9 bases left between them. The CDR3 DNA reads TGTGCCAGCAGCTTAGGCGGGATGCACGAGCAGTACTTC. Its protein is CASSLGGMHEQYF.